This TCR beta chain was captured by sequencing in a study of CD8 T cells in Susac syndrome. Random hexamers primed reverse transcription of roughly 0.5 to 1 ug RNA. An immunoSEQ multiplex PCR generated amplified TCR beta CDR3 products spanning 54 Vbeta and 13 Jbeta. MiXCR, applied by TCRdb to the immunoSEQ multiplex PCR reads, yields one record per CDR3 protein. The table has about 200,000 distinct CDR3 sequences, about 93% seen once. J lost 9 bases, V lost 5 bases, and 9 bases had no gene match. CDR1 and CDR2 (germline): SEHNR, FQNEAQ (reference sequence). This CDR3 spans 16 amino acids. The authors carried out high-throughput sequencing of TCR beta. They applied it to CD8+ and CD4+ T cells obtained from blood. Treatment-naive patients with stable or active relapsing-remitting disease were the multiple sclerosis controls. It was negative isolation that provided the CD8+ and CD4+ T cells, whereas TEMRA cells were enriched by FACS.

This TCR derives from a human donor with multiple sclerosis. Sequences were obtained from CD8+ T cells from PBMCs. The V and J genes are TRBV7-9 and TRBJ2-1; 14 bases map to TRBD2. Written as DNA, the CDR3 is TGTGCCAGCAGCCTCCTGACTAGCGGGGGGGCCGTTGAGCAGTTCTTC. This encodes CASSLLTSGGAVEQFF.